This T cell receptor beta chain emerged from a study of blood T cells in healthy people across ages. This CDR3 comprises 13 residues. The ends were cut back, 4 bases at V and 8 bases at J, with 15 bases in the middle. From germline, CDR1 is SGHRS and CDR2 YFSETQ. A second PCR of about 7 to 12 cycles used a sample-barcoded 5' primer and a J-beta primer mix. A single record per CDR3 protein comes from TCRdb applying MiXCR to the 5' RACE reads. The table has hundreds of thousands of distinct CDR3 sequences, 58% seen once. This chain joins TRBV5-1 and TRBJ2-5, with D unresolved. Sequenced material: blood. This TCR was sampled from a man in his thirties or forties in good health. The CDR3 DNA sequence: TGCGCCAGCAGCCAGATCGGGTACGAAACCCAGTACTTC. This gives the protein CASSQIGYETQYF.